Given below is one T cell receptor (beta chain) in context. The data stem from a study of blood T cells in healthy people across ages. In germline, CDR1 is SGHKS, CDR2 YYEKEE (reference sequence). V dropped 4 bases and J dropped 7 bases, with 11 bases sitting between them. The CDR3 is 12 residues long. Together with a sample-barcoded 5' primer, a J-beta primer mix was included in a second PCR lasting roughly 6 to 12 cycles. Each cDNA molecule was tagged by a template-switch adaptor with 12 random nucleotides. One entry per CDR3 protein results from TCRdb running MiXCR on the 5' RACE reads. Here the sample spans some 800,000 distinct CDR3 sequences, more than 40% being singletons.

The source material was blood. This rearrangement joins TRBV5-5 to TRBJ1-2; D is uncertain. The source of this sequence is a man between 60 and 75 years old in good health. The CDR3 here is CASSPDLTGYTF. CDR3 DNA: TGTGCCAGCAGCCCAGACTTAACTGGCTACACCTTC.